Given below is one T cell receptor beta chain in context. The source of the sample is a study of T cell responses to AZD1222 COVID-19 vaccine. The method was immunoSEQ multiplex PCR; TCRdb's version includes in-frame clones alone and lacks a portion of them. The sample has tens of thousands of clones; 92% are singletons. The CDR3 is made up of 13 amino acids. V lost 3 bases and J 3 bases, leaving 8 bases between the germline ends. The V gene is TRBV12-3 or TRBV12-4, the J gene TRBJ1-1; D is undetermined. The sample consisted of peripheral blood, taken 28 days after the second AZD1222 dose. This sequence was found in an adult who received the AZD1222 COVID-19 vaccine. This CDR3 is CASSFRQYTEAFF. As DNA, the CDR3 is TGTGCCAGCAGTTTCCGCCAATACACTGAAGCTTTCTTT.